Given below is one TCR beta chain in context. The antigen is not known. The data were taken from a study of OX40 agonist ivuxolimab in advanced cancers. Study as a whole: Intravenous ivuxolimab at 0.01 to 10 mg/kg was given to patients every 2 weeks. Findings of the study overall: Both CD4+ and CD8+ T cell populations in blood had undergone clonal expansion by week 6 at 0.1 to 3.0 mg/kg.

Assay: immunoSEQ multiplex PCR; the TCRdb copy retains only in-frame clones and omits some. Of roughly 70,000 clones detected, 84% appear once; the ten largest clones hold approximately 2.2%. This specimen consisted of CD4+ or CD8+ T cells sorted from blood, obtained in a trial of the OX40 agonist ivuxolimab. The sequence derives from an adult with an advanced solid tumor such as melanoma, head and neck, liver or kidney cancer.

In DNA, the CDR3 is TGTGCCAGCAGTGAAGCGCAGGGTCCCACTGGCGGCTACACCTTC. Protein sequence: CASSEAQGPTGGYTF. The chain recombines TRBV6-1 with TRBJ1-2; D might be TRBD1 (5 bases). The V end lost 0 bases, the J end lost 8 bases, and 16 bases lay between the germline ends. The CDR3 is 15 amino acids. CDR1 is MNHNS and CDR2 is SASEGT in the germline V gene.